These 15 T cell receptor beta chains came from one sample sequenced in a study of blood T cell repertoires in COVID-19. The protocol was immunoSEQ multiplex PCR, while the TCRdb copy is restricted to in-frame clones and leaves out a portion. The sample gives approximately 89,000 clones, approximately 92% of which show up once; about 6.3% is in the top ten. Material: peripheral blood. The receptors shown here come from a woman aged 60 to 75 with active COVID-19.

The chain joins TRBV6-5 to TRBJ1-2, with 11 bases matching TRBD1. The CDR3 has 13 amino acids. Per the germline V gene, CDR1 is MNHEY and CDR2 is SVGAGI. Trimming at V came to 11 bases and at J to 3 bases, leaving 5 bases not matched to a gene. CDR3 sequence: CAGRGQGDYGYTF. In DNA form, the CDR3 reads TGTGCCGGGCGGGGACAGGGGGACTATGGCTACACCTTC.

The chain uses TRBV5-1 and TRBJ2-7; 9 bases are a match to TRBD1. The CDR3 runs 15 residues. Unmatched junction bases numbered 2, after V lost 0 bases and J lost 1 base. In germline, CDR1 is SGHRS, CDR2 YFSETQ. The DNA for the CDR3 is TGCGCCAGCAGCTTGGGGGGACAGGGATCCTACGAGCAGTACTTC. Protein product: CASSLGGQGSYEQYF. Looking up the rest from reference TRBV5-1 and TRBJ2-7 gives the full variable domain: KAGVTQTPRYLIKTRGQQVTLSCSPISGHRSVSWYQQTPGQGLQFLFEYFSETQRNKGNFPGRFSGRQFSNSRSEMNVSTLELGDSALYLCASSLGGQGSYEQYFGPGTRLTVT.

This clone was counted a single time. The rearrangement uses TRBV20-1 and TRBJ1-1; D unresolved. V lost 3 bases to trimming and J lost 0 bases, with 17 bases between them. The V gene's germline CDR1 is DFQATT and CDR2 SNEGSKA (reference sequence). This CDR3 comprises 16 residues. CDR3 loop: CSASSHRAGLNTEAFF. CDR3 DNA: TGCAGTGCTAGTAGTCATCGGGCGGGGTTGAACACTGAAGCTTTCTTT.

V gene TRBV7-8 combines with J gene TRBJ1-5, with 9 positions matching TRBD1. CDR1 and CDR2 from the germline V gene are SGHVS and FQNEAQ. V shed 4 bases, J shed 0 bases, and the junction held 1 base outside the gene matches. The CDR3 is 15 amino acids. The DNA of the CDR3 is TGTGCCAGCAGCTGGGGACAGGGTAGCAATCAGCCCCAGCATTTT. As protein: CASSWGQGSNQPQHF.

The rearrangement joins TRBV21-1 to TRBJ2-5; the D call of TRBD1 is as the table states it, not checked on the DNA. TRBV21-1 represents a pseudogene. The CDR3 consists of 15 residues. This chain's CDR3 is CASSKGVGGRETQYF. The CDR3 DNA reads TGTGCCAGCAGCAAAGGTGTAGGGGGCCGGGAGACCCAGTACTTC.

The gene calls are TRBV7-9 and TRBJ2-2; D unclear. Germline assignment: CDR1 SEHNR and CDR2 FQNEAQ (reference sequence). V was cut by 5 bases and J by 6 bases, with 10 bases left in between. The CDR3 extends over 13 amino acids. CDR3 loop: CASSTPQPGELFF. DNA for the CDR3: TGTGCCAGCAGCACCCCACAACCCGGGGAGCTGTTTTTT.

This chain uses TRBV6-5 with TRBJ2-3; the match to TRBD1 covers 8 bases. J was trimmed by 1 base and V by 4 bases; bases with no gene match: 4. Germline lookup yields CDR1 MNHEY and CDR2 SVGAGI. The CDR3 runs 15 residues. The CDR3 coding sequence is TGTGCCAGCAGTTCCCTGACAGGGGGCACAGATACGCAGTATTTT. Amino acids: CASSSLTGGTDTQYF.

The CDR3 sequence: CASSPGTGVGTDTQYF. CDR3 nucleotides: TGCGCCAGCAGCCCGGGGACAGGGGTGGGCACAGATACGCAGTATTTT. The rearrangement links TRBV4-1 to TRBJ2-3; 10 bases match TRBD1. J lost 1 base, V lost 4 bases, and 5 bases had no gene match. CDR1 MGHRA and CDR2 YSYEKL come from the germline V gene. The CDR3 loop spans 16 amino acids.

In nucleotides, the CDR3 is TGTGCCAGCAGTCTAGACAGGGTACAGGAAAAACTGTTTTTT. Translating it yields CASSLDRVQEKLFF. V is TRBV28 and J is TRBJ1-4; 7 bases fit TRBD1. V lost 5 bases and J lost 8; bases outside the gene matches: 8. The germline gives CDR1 MDHEN, CDR2 SYDVKM. The CDR3 loop spans 14 amino acids.

CDR3 sequence: CASSRGISNTIYF. The CDR3 nucleotides are TGTGCCAGCAGTAGGGGGATTTCGAACACCATATATTTT. The V call is TRBV28, the J call TRBJ1-3; possible D gene TRBD1, 6 bases. The germline V and J ends were trimmed by 5 bases and 7 bases, with 12 bases remaining between them. CDR1 MDHEN and CDR2 SYDVKM come from the germline V gene. There are 13 residues in the CDR3.

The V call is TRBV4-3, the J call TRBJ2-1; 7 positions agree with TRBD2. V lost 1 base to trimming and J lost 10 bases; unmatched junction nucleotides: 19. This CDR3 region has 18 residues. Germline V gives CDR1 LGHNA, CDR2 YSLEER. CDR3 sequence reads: CASSQVRAGGGITWEQFF. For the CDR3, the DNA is TGCGCCAGCAGCCAAGTTAGAGCAGGCGGGGGTATTACTTGGGAGCAGTTCTTC.

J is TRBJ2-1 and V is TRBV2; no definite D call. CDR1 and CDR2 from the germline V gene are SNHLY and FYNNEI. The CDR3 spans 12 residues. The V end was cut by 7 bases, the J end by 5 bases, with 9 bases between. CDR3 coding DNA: TGTGCCAGCACTGCACAGAACAATGAGCAGTTCTTC. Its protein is CASTAQNNEQFF.

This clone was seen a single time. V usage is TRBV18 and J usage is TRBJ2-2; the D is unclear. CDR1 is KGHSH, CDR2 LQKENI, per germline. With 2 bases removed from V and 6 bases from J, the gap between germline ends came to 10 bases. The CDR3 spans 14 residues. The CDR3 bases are TGTGCCAGCTCACCATTTAGTGGTCCCGGGGAGCTGTTTTTT. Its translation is CASSPFSGPGELFF.

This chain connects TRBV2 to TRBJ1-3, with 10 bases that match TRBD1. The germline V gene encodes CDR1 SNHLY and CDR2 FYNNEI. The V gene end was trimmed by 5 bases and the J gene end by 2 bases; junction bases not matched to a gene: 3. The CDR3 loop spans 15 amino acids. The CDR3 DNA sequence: TGTGCCAGCAGTTTCGACAGGGGGCCTGGAAACACCATATATTTT. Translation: CASSFDRGPGNTIYF.

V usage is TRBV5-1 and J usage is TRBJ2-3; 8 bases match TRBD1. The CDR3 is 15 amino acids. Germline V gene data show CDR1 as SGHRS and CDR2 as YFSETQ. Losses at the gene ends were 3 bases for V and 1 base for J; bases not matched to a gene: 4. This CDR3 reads CASSWGQEGTDTQYF. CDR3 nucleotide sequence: TGCGCCAGCAGCTGGGGACAGGAGGGCACAGATACGCAGTATTTT.